The clone carrying this TCR beta chain was detected a few times. No antigen is known for it. These data are taken from a study of T cell repertoires in cytomegalovirus infection. About the study: A matching HLA type, together with CMV infection, was signaled by public TCR beta signatures. Overall study findings and caveats: CMV-specific HLA-C-restricted TCR beta clonotypes dominated the ex vivo response. CMV carriers having the relevant HLA were flagged by cumulative public TCR beta family frequency.

TCRdb analysed the reads with MiXCR anew, one entry per CDR3 protein. This repertoire shows around 300,000 distinct CDR3 sequences, roughly a quarter found once; its top ten account for about 15%. Germline lookup yields CDR1 SGHAT and CDR2 FQNNGV. J gave up 6 bases and V 5 bases, and 7 bases lay outside the gene matches. This CDR3 comprises 14 residues. The rearrangement uses TRBV11-2 and TRBJ2-5, with 9 positions matching TRBD2. The receptor was derived from a human donor in good health (CMV status not recorded). Some clones in this sample may be carry-over from other donors' samples. The sample taken for sequencing was PBMCs. The CDR3 sequence is CASSLSGSTQTQYF. Here the CDR3 DNA reads TGTGCCAGCAGCCTTAGCGGGAGCACGCAGACCCAGTACTTC.